This note documents a single TCR beta chain sequence. Its antigen is currently unknown. Some clones are missing from TCRdb's copy, which holds only in-frame ones; the method was immunoSEQ multiplex PCR. The table shows about 53,000 clones, with approximately 84% occurring only once. These data come from a study of T cell responses to AZD1222 COVID-19 vaccine. Study-wide results and limits: At 160-218 and 743-854, vaccine-associated CD4 TCRs were dominant, and they spanned spike. Reportedly, nearly half of unique spike TCRs recognized epitopes outside B.1.351/B.1.1.7 mutations. Clonal diversity was possibly underestimated, and the donors were mostly white British, with more females. A rise in Spike-specific TCR breadth and depth followed two AZD1222 doses.

The germline V and J ends were trimmed by 6 bases and 1 base, with 18 bases remaining between them. Germline lookup yields CDR1 SGHDN and CDR2 FVKESK. This CDR3 spans 16 amino acids. This sequence joins TRBV14 and TRBJ1-2; D unclear. The receptor comes from an adult in good health. This sample comprised peripheral blood, obtained on day 0 of AZD1222 vaccination. CDR3 sequence reads: CASSLGRASFNYGYTF. CDR3 in DNA: TGTGCCAGCAGTCTCGGACGCGCGAGTTTTAACTATGGCTACACCTTC.